Sequencing of this T cell receptor beta chain was carried out in a study of cytomegalovirus exposure and HLA in healthy donors. Repertoires were generated with immunoSEQ multiplex PCR, while TCRdb's copy carries only in-frame clones and drops some. The top ten clones hold around 1% of a sample with 300,000 to 350,000 clones, approximately 91% of them seen once. CDR3 size: 14 residues. In germline, CDR1 is MNHEY, CDR2 SVGAGI. V was trimmed by 2 bases and J by 2 bases, leaving 8 bases between them. Of note for this clone: Other DNA sequences within the sample encode an identical CDR3.

V is TRBV6-5 and J is TRBJ2-3; maybe TRBD1 (6 bases). Sequencing was carried out using PBMCs. This TCR was sampled from a young man in good health and CMV-seronegative. The CDR3 DNA reads TGTGCCAGCAGTTACAGGACAGCCACAGATACGCAGTATTTT. Its protein is CASSYRTATDTQYF.